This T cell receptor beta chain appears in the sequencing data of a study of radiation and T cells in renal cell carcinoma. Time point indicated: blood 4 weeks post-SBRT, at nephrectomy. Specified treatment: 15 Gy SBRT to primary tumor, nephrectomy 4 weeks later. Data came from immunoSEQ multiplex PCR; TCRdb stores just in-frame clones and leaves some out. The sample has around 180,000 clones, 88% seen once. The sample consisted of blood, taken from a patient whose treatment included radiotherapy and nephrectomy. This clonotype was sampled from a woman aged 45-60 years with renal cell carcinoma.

The CDR3 region is CASSPGDSGEYF. CDR3 bases: TGTGCCAGCTCACCAGGGGACTCCGGGGAGTACTTC. V gene TRBV18 combines with J gene TRBJ2-7; D is possibly TRBD2 (6 bases). Germline V gene data show CDR1 as KGHSH and CDR2 as LQKENI. The CDR3 is made up of 12 amino acids. The V end was cut by 2 bases, the J end by 11 bases, with 13 bases between.